This T cell receptor (beta chain) was documented in a study of T cell repertoires in cytomegalovirus infection. Looking at the study overall: Shared public TCR beta signatures pointed to both CMV infection and a matching HLA type.

TCRdb itself ran the reads through MiXCR, one entry per CDR3 protein. The sample shows 350,000 to 500,000 distinct CDR3 sequences, approximately 33% of them seen only once. The CDR3 extends over 15 amino acids. With V trimmed by 4 bases and J by 0 bases, 4 bases remained unmatched. Germline-derived CDR1 and CDR2 are SGHAT and FQNNGV. Study-wide results and caveats: The ex vivo response was dominated by HLA-C-restricted CMV-specific TCR beta clonotypes. Individuals carrying CMV plus the relevant HLA were identified by cumulative frequency of public TCR beta families.

This clonotype has only a few counts. Its antigen is as yet unknown. The sequence came from a human donor in good health (CMV status not recorded). Some clones in this sample may be carry-over from other donors' samples. The V call is TRBV11-2, the J call TRBJ2-5; 8 nucleotides agree with TRBD1. The sample was PBMCs. For the CDR3, the DNA is TGTGCCAGCAGCTCCCTCAGGGGGCACCAAGAGACCCAGTACTTC. It encodes CASSSLRGHQETQYF.